This T cell receptor (beta chain) was recorded in a study of T cells in Graves' hyperthyroidism and ophthalmopathy. For Graves' hyperthyroidism to be stable, ophthalmopathy could not progress within 18 months. Each diagnosis drew on symptoms, thyroxine, TRAb, thyroid ultrasound and orbital computed tomography findings. The investigators amplified TCR beta CDR3 regions from RNA transcripts. Primed by the HTBI set, a first-round RT-PCR was run on the TCR CDR3. TCRdb fed the multiplex PCR reads into MiXCR, producing one record per CDR3 protein. The data show roughly 720,000 distinct CDR3 sequences, roughly 17% seen once. The sample comprised blood. The TCR originated in a man aged 50 to 59 with Graves' hyperthyroidism.

The CDR3 nucleotides read TGTGCCACCAGCAGAGGGGGGGGTATTCGGCGGTTCTTC. Translating gives CATSRGGGIRRFF. The rearrangement uses TRBV15 and TRBJ2-1; 7 nucleotides match TRBD2. The germline CDR1 and CDR2 sequences are LNHNV and YYDKDF (reference sequence). V was clipped by 1 base and J by 15 bases; unmatched bases: 9. CDR3 length: 13 amino acids.